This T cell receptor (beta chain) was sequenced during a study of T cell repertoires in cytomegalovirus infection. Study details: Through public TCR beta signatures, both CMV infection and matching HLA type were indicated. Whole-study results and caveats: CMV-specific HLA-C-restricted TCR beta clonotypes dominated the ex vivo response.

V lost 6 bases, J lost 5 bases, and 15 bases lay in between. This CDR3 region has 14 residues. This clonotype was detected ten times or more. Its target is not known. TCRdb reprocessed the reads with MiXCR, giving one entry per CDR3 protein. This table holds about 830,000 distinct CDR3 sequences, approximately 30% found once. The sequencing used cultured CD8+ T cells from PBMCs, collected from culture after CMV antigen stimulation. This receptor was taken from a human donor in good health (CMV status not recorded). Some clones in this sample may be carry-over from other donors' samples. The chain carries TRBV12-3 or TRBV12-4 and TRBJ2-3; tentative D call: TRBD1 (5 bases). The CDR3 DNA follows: TGTGCCAGCAGCCGAAGTGGGGCCCTAGATACGCAGTATTTT. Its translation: CASSRSGALDTQYF.